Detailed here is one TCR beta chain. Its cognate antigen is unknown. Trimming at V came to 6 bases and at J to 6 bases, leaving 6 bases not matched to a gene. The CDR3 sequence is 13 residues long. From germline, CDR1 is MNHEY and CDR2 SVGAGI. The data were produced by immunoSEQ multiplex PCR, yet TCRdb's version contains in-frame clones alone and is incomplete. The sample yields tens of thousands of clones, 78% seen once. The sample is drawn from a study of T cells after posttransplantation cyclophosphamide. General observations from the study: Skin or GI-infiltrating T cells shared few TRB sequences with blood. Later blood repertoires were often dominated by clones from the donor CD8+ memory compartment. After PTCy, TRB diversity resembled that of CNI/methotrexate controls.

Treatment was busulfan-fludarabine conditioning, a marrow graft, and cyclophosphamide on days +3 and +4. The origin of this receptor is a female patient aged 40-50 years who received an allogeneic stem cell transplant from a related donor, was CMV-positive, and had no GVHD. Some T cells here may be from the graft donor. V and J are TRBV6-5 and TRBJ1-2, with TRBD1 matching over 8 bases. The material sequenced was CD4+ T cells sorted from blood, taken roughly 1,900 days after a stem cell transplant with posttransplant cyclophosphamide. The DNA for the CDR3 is TGTGCCAGCAGACGAGGACAGGGTGATGGCTACACCTTC. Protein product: CASRRGQGDGYTF.